The TCR beta chain described here comes from a study of CD4+ T cells in melanoma. Whole-study findings and limits: A reported correlation linked neoantigen-specific CD4+ T cells to CD8+, macrophage and B cell function.

Clones were sequenced by immunoSEQ multiplex PCR, and TCRdb holds only the in-frame ones, with some missing. The data hold 9,600 or so clones, with 73% observed a single time. CDR1 and CDR2 from the germline V gene are MNHNY and SVGAGI (reference sequence). V lost 6 bases, J lost 1 base, and 8 bases stayed unmatched. The CDR3 is 16 residues long. A word on this clone: Its antigen is not known.

Sequenced input: cells from a culture (not recorded whether cultured in vitro). V gene TRBV6-6 combines with J gene TRBJ1-1; 10 bases map to TRBD1. This TCR was sampled from a human donor with melanoma. CDR3 nucleotides: TGTGCCAGCAGAGTCGACAGGGGGCTTAGGAACACTGAAGCTTTCTTT. Its protein is CASRVDRGLRNTEAFF.